This T cell receptor (beta chain) was recovered during a study of blood T cell repertoires in COVID-19. This clone was seen once. Only in-frame clones appear in the TCRdb table, and some are missing; sequencing was by immunoSEQ multiplex PCR. The data contain 140,000 to 150,000 clones, about 91% of them singletons. The CDR3 is 11 amino acids. V was trimmed by 10 bases and J by 4 bases, leaving 8 bases between them. The TCR comes from a woman aged 45 to 65 with acute or convalescent COVID-19. Sequenced sample: peripheral blood. The genes are TRBV12-3 or TRBV12-4 and TRBJ2-1, with TRBD2 as a possible D gene (6 bases). The CDR3 loop reads CATAGYNEQFF. In DNA form, the CDR3 reads TGTGCCACCGCGGGATACAATGAGCAGTTCTTC.